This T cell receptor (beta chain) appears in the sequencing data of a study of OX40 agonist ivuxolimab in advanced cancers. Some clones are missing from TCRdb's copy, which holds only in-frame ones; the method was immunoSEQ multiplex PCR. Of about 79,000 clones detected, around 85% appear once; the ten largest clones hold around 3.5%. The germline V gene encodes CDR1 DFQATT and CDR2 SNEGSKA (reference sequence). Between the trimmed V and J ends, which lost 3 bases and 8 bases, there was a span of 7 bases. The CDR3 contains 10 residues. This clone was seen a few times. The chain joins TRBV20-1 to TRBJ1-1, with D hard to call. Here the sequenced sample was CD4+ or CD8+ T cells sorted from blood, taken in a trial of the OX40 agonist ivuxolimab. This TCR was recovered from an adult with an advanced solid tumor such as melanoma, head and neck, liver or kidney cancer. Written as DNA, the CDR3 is TGCAGTGCTAGTGAAGGGGAAGCTTTCTTT. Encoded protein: CSASEGEAFF.